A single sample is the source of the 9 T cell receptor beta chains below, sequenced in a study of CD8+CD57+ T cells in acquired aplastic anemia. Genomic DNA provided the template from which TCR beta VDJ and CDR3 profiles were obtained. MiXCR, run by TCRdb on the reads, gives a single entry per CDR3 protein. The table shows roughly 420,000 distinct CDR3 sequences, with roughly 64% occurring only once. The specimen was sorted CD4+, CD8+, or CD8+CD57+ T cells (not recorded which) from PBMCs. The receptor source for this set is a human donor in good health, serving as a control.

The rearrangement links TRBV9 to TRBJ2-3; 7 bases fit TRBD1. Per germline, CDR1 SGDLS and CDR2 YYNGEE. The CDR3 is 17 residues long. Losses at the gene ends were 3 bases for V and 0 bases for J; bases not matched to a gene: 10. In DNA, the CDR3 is TGTGCCAGCAGCGCGACAGGGAGACATACTAGCACAGATACGCAGTATTTT. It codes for CASSATGRHTSTDTQYF.

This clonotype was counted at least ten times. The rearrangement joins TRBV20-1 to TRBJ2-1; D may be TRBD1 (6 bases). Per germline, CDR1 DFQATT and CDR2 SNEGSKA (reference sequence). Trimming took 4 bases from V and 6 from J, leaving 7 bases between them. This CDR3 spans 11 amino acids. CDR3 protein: CSAMTGNEQFF. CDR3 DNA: TGCAGTGCTATGACAGGCAATGAGCAGTTCTTC.

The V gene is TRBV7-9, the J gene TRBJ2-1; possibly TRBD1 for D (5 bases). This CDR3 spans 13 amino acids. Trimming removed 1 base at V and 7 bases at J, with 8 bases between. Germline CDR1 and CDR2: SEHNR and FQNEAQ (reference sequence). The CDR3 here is CASSLGQGNEQFF. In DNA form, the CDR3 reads TGTGCCAGCAGCTTAGGTCAGGGAAATGAGCAGTTCTTC.

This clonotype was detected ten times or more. The CDR3 protein is CASSQTGTGNQPQHF. The CDR3 coding sequence is TGTGCCAGCAGTCAAACCGGGACAGGCAATCAGCCCCAGCATTTT. V is TRBV2 and J is TRBJ1-5; 7 bases fit TRBD1. This CDR3 is built from 15 residues. Germline assignment: CDR1 SNHLY and CDR2 FYNNEI. V gave up 5 bases and J gave up 2 bases; unmatched junction bases: 6.

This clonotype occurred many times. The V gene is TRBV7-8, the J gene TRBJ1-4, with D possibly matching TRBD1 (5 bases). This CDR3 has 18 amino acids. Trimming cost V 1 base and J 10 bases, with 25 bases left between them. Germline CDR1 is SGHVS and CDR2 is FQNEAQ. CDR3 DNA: TGTGCCAGCAGCTTAGTTTCCGCACAGGCCCCGCCTCAGGGAAAACTGTTTTTT. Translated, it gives CASSLVSAQAPPQGKLFF. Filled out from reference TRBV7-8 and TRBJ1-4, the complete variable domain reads GAGVSQSPRYKVAKRGQDVALRCDPISGHVSLFWYQQALGQGPEFLTYFQNEAQLDKSGLPSDRFFAERPEGSVSTLKIQRTQQEDSAVYLCASSLVSAQAPPQGKLFFGSGTQLSVL.

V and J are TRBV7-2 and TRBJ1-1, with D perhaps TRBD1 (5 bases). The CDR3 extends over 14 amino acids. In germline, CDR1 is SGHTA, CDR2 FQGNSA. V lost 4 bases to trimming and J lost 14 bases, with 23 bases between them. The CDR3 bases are TGTGCCAGCAGCTCGGGCAGGGTTGAGACTCAGGCCTTCTTT. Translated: CASSSGRVETQAFF.

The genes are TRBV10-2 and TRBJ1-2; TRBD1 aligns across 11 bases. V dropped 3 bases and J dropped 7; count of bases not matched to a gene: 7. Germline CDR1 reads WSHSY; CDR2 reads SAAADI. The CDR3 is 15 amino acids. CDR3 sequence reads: CASSDGTGGLSGYTF. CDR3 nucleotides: TGCGCCAGCAGTGACGGGACAGGGGGGTTGAGTGGCTACACCTTC.

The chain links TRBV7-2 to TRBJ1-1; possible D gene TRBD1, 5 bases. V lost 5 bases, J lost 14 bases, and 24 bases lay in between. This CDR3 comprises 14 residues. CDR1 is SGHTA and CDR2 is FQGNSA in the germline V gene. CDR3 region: CASSRETVETQYFF. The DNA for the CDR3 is TGTGCCAGCAGCCGTGAGACAGTAGAGACCCAGTACTTCTTT.

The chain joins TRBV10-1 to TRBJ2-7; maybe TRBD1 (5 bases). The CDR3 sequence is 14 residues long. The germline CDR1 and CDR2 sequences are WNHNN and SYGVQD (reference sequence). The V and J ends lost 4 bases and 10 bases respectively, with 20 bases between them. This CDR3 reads CASSGCLETDNQYF. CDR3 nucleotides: TGCGCCAGCAGTGGGTGCCTCGAGACAGACAACCAGTACTTC.